This T cell receptor beta chain was sequenced for a study of blood T cells in healthy people across ages. Points on this clonotype: Its specificity is not known.

The CDR3 runs 19 residues. General study results and limits: Among long-lived donors, naive CD4+ cells were more numerous and diversity higher than in aged donors. Older age coincided with a roughly linear decline in TCR beta diversity per million T cells. Diversity estimates drawn from one million T cells were deemed underestimates.

A second about 7 to 12 cycle PCR used barcoded and J-beta primers. The template-switch adaptor, which had 12 random nucleotides, put a tag on each cDNA molecule. TCRdb recomputed calls from the 5' RACE reads with MiXCR, one row per CDR3 protein. The sample holds 1.5 million to 2 million distinct CDR3 sequences, about two fifths seen once. The genes are TRBV12-3 or TRBV12-4 and TRBJ2-7, with TRBD1 as a possible D gene (5 bases). The DNA end favors TRBJ2-5, so the J call may be wrong. The receptor was derived from a human donor in good health. The specimen sequenced was blood. The CDR3 nucleotides are TGTGCCAGCAGTTTATCATATCATGTGACAGAGACCCAGCAAGAGACCCAGTACTTC. It is translated as CASSLSYHVTETQQETQYF.